These 7 T cell receptor beta chains were sequenced from one sample in a study of breast tumors, draining lymph nodes, adjacent tissues. Samples came from axillary lymph nodes draining the breast cancer. TCRdb recomputed calls from the multiplex PCR reads with MiXCR, one row per CDR3 protein. The sample shows about 230,000 distinct CDR3 sequences, about a third of them seen only once. The sequencing input was axillary lymph node tissue. These TCRs come from a female donor with breast cancer. Some clones in this sample may be carry-over from other donors' samples.

At least ten counts were recorded for this clonotype. This chain uses TRBV2 with TRBJ1-6; D call uncertain. From germline, CDR1 is SNHLY and CDR2 FYNNEI. The CDR3 spans 15 residues. V was trimmed by 7 bases and J by 5 bases, leaving 15 bases between them. The CDR3 DNA reads TGTGCCAGCACGGAATTTCAGAGAAATAATTCACCCCTCCACTTT. Translating gives CASTEFQRNNSPLHF.

In this sample, this clonotype turned up many times. The V and J genes are TRBV19 and TRBJ1-5; D might be TRBD1 (5 bases). Germline lookup yields CDR1 LNHDA and CDR2 SQIVND (reference sequence). V was clipped by 7 bases and J by 10 bases, with 14 bases between them. The CDR3 is made up of 12 amino acids. CDR3 DNA sequence: TGTGCCAGTACAATAGCAGGGAATCCCCAGCATTTT. It is translated as CASTIAGNPQHF.

This clonotype appeared a few times. This may stem from a read error, because a much larger clone lies one nucleotide away. This likely comes from a read error, as the CDR3 has no conserved phenylalanine or tryptophan at its end. The rearrangement links TRBV7-2 to TRBJ2-1; 8 nucleotides align to TRBD2. V was clipped by 1 base and J by 7 bases; unmatched bases: 3. In germline, CDR1 is SGHTA, CDR2 FQGNSA. The CDR3 has 14 amino acids. The CDR3: CASSLGLAKNEQFL. The CDR3 coding sequence is TGTGCCAGCAGCTTAGGACTAGCGAAAAATGAGCAGTTCCTC.

This clonotype was detected many times. The rearrangement links TRBV19 to TRBJ1-6, with unresolved D. V shed 3 bases and J shed 7 bases, with 7 bases lying between them. The CDR3 consists of 13 residues. Germline CDR1 and CDR2: LNHDA and SQIVND (reference sequence). CDR3 region: CASSIGRNSPLHF. CDR3 nucleotide sequence: TGTGCCAGTAGTATTGGGCGCAATTCACCCCTCCACTTT. Full variable domain (remainder filled in from reference TRBV19 and TRBJ1-6): DGGITQSPKYLFRKEGQNVTLSCEQNLNHDAMYWYRQDPGQGLRLIYYSQIVNDFQKGDIAEGYSVSREKKESFPLTVTSAQKNPTAFYLCASSIGRNSPLHFGNGTRLTVT.

This clonotype was observed many times. The genes are TRBV9 and TRBJ2-7; 8 bases align to TRBD1. Germline CDR1 is SGDLS and CDR2 is YYNGEE. V trimming: 0 bases; J trimming: 1 base; junction bases outside the gene matches: 3. The length of the CDR3 is 15 residues. The CDR3 sequence is CASSVGQGASYEQYF. CDR3 DNA: TGTGCCAGCAGCGTAGGGCAGGGGGCATCCTACGAGCAGTACTTC.

The V gene is TRBV6-5, the J gene TRBJ2-2, with D unclear. There are 12 residues in the CDR3. V lost 8 bases and J 3 bases, leaving 7 bases between the germline ends. From germline, CDR1 is MNHEY and CDR2 SVGAGI. CDR3 bases: TGTGCCAGCCAACCGGACACCGGGGAGCTGTTTTTT. It yields the protein CASQPDTGELFF.

This clonotype was detected a few times. This chain links TRBV18 with TRBJ2-1; 9 nucleotides align to TRBD2. After removal of 1 base from V and 3 bases from J, the junction contained 1 base not matched to a gene. CDR1 is KGHSH, CDR2 LQKENI, per germline. The CDR3 has 15 amino acids. CDR3 coding DNA: TGTGCCAGCTCACCACTGACTAGCGGCTACAATGAGCAGTTCTTC. This codes for CASSPLTSGYNEQFF.